Below, 29 T cell receptor beta chains from the same sample are listed, as sequenced in a study of T-cell memory formation after mild COVID-19. MiXCR was run by TCRdb on the 5' RACE reads, yielding one entry per CDR3 protein. The table includes about 440,000 distinct CDR3 sequences, roughly 20% detected once. Sequenced material: PBMCs or a T cell subset sorted from them (not recorded which). The source is an adult woman who had mild COVID-19 (a few samples of this study predate the infection). Cell type and time point are not known.

This clonotype appeared a few times. The genes are TRBV5-1 and TRBJ2-3; D remains ambiguous. The V gene's germline CDR1 is SGHRS and CDR2 YFSETQ. The CDR3 extends over 14 amino acids. With 1 base removed from V and 2 bases from J, the gap between germline ends came to 8 bases. CDR3 sequence (DNA): TGCGCCAGCAGCTTGACAGAACCCACAGATACGCAGTATTTT. This gives the protein CASSLTEPTDTQYF.

The CDR3 DNA reads as TGTGCCTGGGGATCGGGGGTAGGGTACGAGCAGTACTTC. Its protein product is CAWGSGVGYEQYF. The chain joins TRBV30 to TRBJ2-7; the D gene is possibly TRBD2 (6 bases). V dropped 5 bases and J dropped 4 bases, with 15 bases sitting between them. CDR3 length: 13 amino acids. Germline lookup yields CDR1 GTSNPN and CDR2 SVGIG (reference sequence).

The gene calls are TRBV7-2 and TRBJ1-1; 7 positions agree with TRBD1. Germline values: CDR1 SGHTA, CDR2 FQGNSA. The trim removed 3 bases at V and 1 base at J, leaving 5 bases unmatched. This CDR3 comprises 15 residues. In nucleotides, the CDR3 is TGTGCCAGCAGCTTCCGACAGGGACAGAACACTGAAGCTTTCTTT. Its protein is CASSFRQGQNTEAFF.

The rearrangement joins TRBV12-3 or TRBV12-4 to TRBJ2-1; 10 bases match TRBD2. V shed 8 bases, J shed 7 bases, and the junction held 8 bases outside the gene matches. The CDR3 consists of 14 residues. As DNA, the CDR3 is TGTGCCAGCCGCCCAGCGGGGGGGCCTAATGAGCAGTTCTTC. Its protein product is CASRPAGGPNEQFF.

The gene calls are TRBV13 and TRBJ2-5; 8 bases map to TRBD2. The ends lost 5 bases at V and 1 base at J; junction bases unmatched: 6. The CDR3 contains 15 residues. Germline V lookup: CDR1 PRHDT, CDR2 FYEKMQ (reference sequence). The DNA of the CDR3 is TGTGCCAGCAGCCCCAGCGGGAGAAGCCAAGAGACCCAGTACTTC. Amino acids: CASSPSGRSQETQYF.

At least ten counts were recorded for this clonotype. The V gene is TRBV18, the J gene TRBJ2-5, with 10 bases that match TRBD1. In germline, CDR1 is KGHSH, CDR2 LQKENI. This CDR3 is built from 16 residues. J was trimmed by 6 bases and V by 5 bases; bases with no gene match: 12. Here the CDR3 reads CASSSSMTGGGKTQYF. The CDR3 coding sequence is TGTGCCAGCTCATCATCCATGACAGGGGGCGGAAAGACCCAGTACTTC.

This sequence joins TRBV11-2 and TRBJ1-2, with a tentative D call TRBD1 (6 bases). Germline values: CDR1 SGHAT, CDR2 FQNNGV. The V end lost 2 bases, the J end lost 8 bases, and 15 bases lay between the germline ends. The CDR3 extends over 14 amino acids. Written as DNA, the CDR3 is TGTGCCAGCAGCTTACCCGACAGGTTTGAGGGCTACACCTTC. Translated: CASSLPDRFEGYTF.

CDR3 bases: TGTGCCAGCAGCCCATTCCTCGCGGGAGTTACCGGGGAGCTGTTTTTT. Residues: CASSPFLAGVTGELFF. This chain joins TRBV11-3 and TRBJ2-2; 7 bases match TRBD2. J was trimmed by 5 bases and V by 5 bases; bases with no gene match: 11. The CDR3 sequence is 16 residues long. CDR1 is SGHNT and CDR2 is YENEEA in the germline V gene.

This clonotype was detected a few times. This sequence joins TRBV6-1 and TRBJ2-2; no clear D gene. V lost 1 base and J 5 bases, leaving 11 bases between the germline ends. This CDR3 comprises 15 residues. Germline V gene lookup returns CDR1 MNHNS and CDR2 SASEGT. DNA of the CDR3: TGTGCCAGCAGTGAAGGACATGAGCCAACCGGGGAGCTGTTTTTT. This codes for CASSEGHEPTGELFF.

In this sample, this clonotype turned up a few times. The chain has TRBV3-1 and TRBJ2-7, with 7 bases that match TRBD2. The V gene end was trimmed by 4 bases and the J gene end by 1 base; junction bases not matched to a gene: 10. The CDR3 is made up of 16 amino acids. The germline V gene encodes CDR1 LGHDT and CDR2 YNNKEL (reference sequence). The CDR3 here is CASSPSSGVSSYEQYF. CDR3 coding DNA: TGTGCCAGCAGCCCTTCTAGCGGAGTCAGTTCCTACGAGCAGTACTTC.

The CDR3, as DNA: TGCGCCAGCGCCCCCAAGCTCTACAATGAGCAGTTCTTC. It is translated as CASAPKLYNEQFF. The rearrangement joins TRBV5-1 to TRBJ2-1; D uncertain. Germline assignment: CDR1 SGHRS and CDR2 YFSETQ. Between the trimmed V and J ends, which lost 7 bases and 3 bases, there was a span of 11 bases. The CDR3 runs to 13 residues.

This clonotype was counted between two and nine times. V gene TRBV10-3 combines with J gene TRBJ2-5, with unresolved D. The CDR3 is 14 amino acids. The germline V gene encodes CDR1 ENHRY and CDR2 SYGVKD. Trimming shortened V by 1 base and J by 2 bases, and 8 bases separated the two germline ends. CDR3 loop: CAISEWLQQETQYF. In DNA, the CDR3 is TGTGCCATCAGTGAGTGGTTACAGCAAGAGACCCAGTACTTC.

The chain links TRBV29-1 to TRBJ1-3; weak D call: TRBD1 (5 bases). Trimming cost V 6 bases and J 3 bases, with 21 bases left between them. From germline, CDR1 is SQVTM and CDR2 ANQGSEA. This CDR3 has 16 amino acids. CDR3 nucleotides: TGCAGCGTCCTCAAGGTCGCTGGGGGAGATGGAAACACCATATATTTT. Translating it yields CSVLKVAGGDGNTIYF.

This chain joins TRBV25-1 and TRBJ1-3, with no clear D. This CDR3 region has 15 residues. Germline lookup yields CDR1 MGHDK and CDR2 SYGVNS. With 4 bases removed from V and 0 bases from J, the gap between germline ends came to 10 bases. The CDR3 region has the DNA TGTGCCAGCAGTGTAGCAGTCCACTCTGGAAACACCATATATTTT. The encoded protein is CASSVAVHSGNTIYF.

The chain links TRBV20-1 to TRBJ2-1; weak D call: TRBD1 (5 bases). In germline, CDR1 is DFQATT, CDR2 SNEGSKA (reference sequence). V gave up 1 base and J gave up 5 bases, with 12 bases separating them. The CDR3 has 14 amino acids. For the CDR3, the DNA is TGCAGTGCTAGAGCCAGGGTCCATAACAATGAGCAGTTCTTC. Its translation: CSARARVHNNEQFF.

The chain uses TRBV7-2 and TRBJ2-1, with 8 bases that match TRBD2. Trimming took 1 base from V and 10 from J; bases not matched to a gene: 9. The CDR3 is 15 residues long. The V gene's germline CDR1 is SGHTA and CDR2 FQGNSA. CDR3: CASSLGLAGPGEQFF. The CDR3 bases are TGTGCCAGCAGCTTAGGGTTAGCGGGACCGGGGGAGCAGTTCTTC.

This clonotype was detected ten times or more. The chain recombines TRBV7-2 with TRBJ2-2; D remains unclear. Per germline, CDR1 SGHTA and CDR2 FQGNSA. The V end lost 2 bases, the J end lost 7 bases, and 5 bases lay between the germline ends. CDR3 length: 12 amino acids. In DNA, the CDR3 is TGTGCCAGCAGCTTATCCGGCGGGGAGCTGTTTTTT. It specifies CASSLSGGELFF.

The chain uses TRBV4-3 and TRBJ2-1, with 8 positions matching TRBD2. V lost 4 bases and J lost 0; bases outside the gene matches: 5. The CDR3 is made up of 16 amino acids. Germline assignment: CDR1 LGHNA and CDR2 YSLEER. The CDR3 here is CASSLSLAGSYNEQFF. The CDR3 DNA sequence: TGCGCCAGCAGCCTTTCTCTAGCGGGCTCCTACAATGAGCAGTTCTTC.

This chain links TRBV4-1 with TRBJ2-7; a possible D gene is TRBD2 (5 bases). The CDR3 contains 16 residues. Germline-derived CDR1 and CDR2 are MGHRA and YSYEKL. Trimming removed 1 base at V and 3 bases at J, with 16 bases between. The CDR3 nucleotides are TGCGCCAGCAGCCAAGGTATCGGGGTCCCAGACTACGAGCAGTACTTC. Protein product: CASSQGIGVPDYEQYF.

DNA for the CDR3: TGTGCCACCAGTGGGGTACAGCCGAACACCGGGGAGCTGTTTTTT. Its protein product is CATSGVQPNTGELFF. The genes are TRBV24-1 and TRBJ2-2; D gene ambiguous. The germline V and J ends were trimmed by 5 bases and 0 bases, with 9 bases remaining between them. The CDR3 is made up of 15 amino acids. Looked up from germline, CDR1 is KGHDR and CDR2 is SFDVKD.

This chain links TRBV7-2 with TRBJ1-2; possible D gene TRBD1, 6 bases. This CDR3 is built from 14 residues. V gave up 5 bases and J gave up 5 bases, with 15 bases separating them. Germline V gives CDR1 SGHTA, CDR2 FQGNSA. The CDR3 sequence is CASSEVGGPYGYTF. The CDR3 DNA sequence: TGTGCCAGCAGCGAGGTGGGGGGCCCGTATGGCTACACCTTC. Supplemented by reference TRBV7-2 and TRBJ1-2, the full variable domain reads GAGVSQSPSNKVTEKGKDVELRCDPISGHTALYWYRQSLGQGLEFLIYFQGNSAPDKSGLPSDRFSAERTGGSVSTLTIQRTQQEDSAVYLCASSEVGGPYGYTFGSGTRLTVV.

This clonotype was picked up a small number of times. The chain has TRBV2 and TRBJ1-2, with 8 bases aligning to TRBD1. Germline CDR1 and CDR2: SNHLY and FYNNEI. Losses at the gene ends were 6 bases for V and 4 bases for J; bases not matched to a gene: 4. This CDR3 contains 13 residues. This CDR3 reads CASRGQVSYGYTF. As DNA, the CDR3 is TGTGCCAGCAGGGGACAGGTTTCCTATGGCTACACCTTC.

The chain employs TRBV20-1 and TRBJ2-7, with 8 positions matching TRBD2. The CDR3 runs to 16 residues. Trimming took 1 base from V and 0 from J; bases not matched to a gene: 8. Germline V gene lookup returns CDR1 DFQATT and CDR2 SNEGSKA (reference sequence). Here the CDR3 reads CSARVAGGRRSYEQYF. CDR3 nucleotides: TGCAGTGCTAGAGTGGCCGGCGGGAGGCGCTCCTACGAGCAGTACTTC.

In its sample, this clonotype was seen a few times. This chain uses TRBV6-2 or TRBV6-3 with TRBJ2-5; D unresolved. Germline-derived CDR1 and CDR2 are MNHEY and SVGEGT. The CDR3 is 14 residues long. Deletions cut 1 base from V and 5 bases from J, with 11 bases between. The CDR3 spells CASSYFGHSETQYF. DNA of the CDR3: TGTGCCAGCAGTTACTTTGGCCACTCTGAGACCCAGTACTTC.

The rearrangement links TRBV20-1 to TRBJ2-5, with D uncertain. From germline, CDR1 is DFQATT and CDR2 SNEGSKA (reference sequence). V lost 3 bases to trimming and J lost 5 bases, with 10 bases between them. The CDR3 runs to 12 residues. Written as DNA, the CDR3 is TGCAGTGCTAGGTCCAGTTGGGAGACCCAGTACTTC. Amino acid sequence: CSARSSWETQYF.

This chain connects TRBV20-1 to TRBJ1-1, with 10 bases matching TRBD1. The length of the CDR3 is 14 residues. After removal of 5 bases from V and 4 bases from J, the junction contained 7 bases not matched to a gene. The germline gives CDR1 DFQATT, CDR2 SNEGSKA (reference sequence). The CDR3 loop reads CSALSGTGVTEAFF. CDR3 in DNA: TGCAGTGCTCTGAGCGGGACAGGGGTCACTGAAGCTTTCTTT.

This clonotype was detected many times. The gene calls are TRBV3-1 and TRBJ2-2; D is unresolved. The germline CDR1 and CDR2 sequences are LGHDT and YNNKEL (reference sequence). V was shortened by 1 base and J by 6 bases, with 0 bases between the two germline ends. The CDR3 contains 11 residues. The chain's CDR3 is CASSQAGELFF. CDR3 in DNA: TGTGCCAGCAGCCAAGCCGGGGAGCTGTTTTTT.

The genes are TRBV7-3 and TRBJ2-1, with 7 bases lining up with TRBD2. This CDR3 is 16 amino acids long. CDR1 is SGHTA and CDR2 is FQGTGA in the germline V gene. The junction had 4 bases not matched to a gene; V was cut back by 1 base and J by 1 base. DNA for the CDR3: TGTGCCAGCAGCTTAAACTCGCGGGGGTCCTACAATGAGCAGTTCTTC. It encodes CASSLNSRGSYNEQFF.

The genes are TRBV18 and TRBJ1-1, with D possibly TRBD1 on 6 matching bases. The V and J ends lost 6 bases and 5 bases respectively, with 19 bases between them. Germline V gives CDR1 KGHSH, CDR2 LQKENI. The CDR3 is made up of 15 amino acids. The CDR3 DNA reads as TGTGCCAGCTCCCCTCGTGAGGGGGGCCGGACTGAAGCTTTCTTT. It yields the protein CASSPREGGRTEAFF.